This T cell receptor (beta chain) was identified in a study of beta chain features in type 1 diabetes. Looking at the study overall: Cell yields, gender and age were comparable in patients and healthy donors.

Trimming stripped 2 bases from V and 5 bases from J, with 16 bases between. This CDR3 has 16 amino acids. Germline V CDR1 and CDR2: SGHTA, FQGTGA. Of the isolated RNA, all was reverse transcribed, and so the sequenced material was expressed TCRB transcripts. This table comes from immunoSEQ multiplex PCR, and its TCRdb copy is limited to in-frame clones, with some not included. The sample holds 150,000 or so clones, over 8.5% seen once. Study-wide results and caveats: For type 1 diabetes patients, VDJ junctions showed fewer insertions and more deletions.

Worth noting for this clone: What it binds is not known.

This receptor was taken from a man younger than 35 in good health. This chain connects TRBV7-3 to TRBJ2-1; possible D gene TRBD2, 6 bases. Sequencing input: central memory CD4+ T cells from blood. DNA of the CDR3: TGTGCCAGCAGCTTAGATAGTAGCGGCGCCAACAATGAGCAGTTCTTC. Translating it yields CASSLDSSGANNEQFF.